These T cell receptor beta chains were read from a single sample in a study of T cells in Graves' hyperthyroidism and ophthalmopathy. TCRdb ran MiXCR on the multiplex PCR reads and lists one entry per CDR3 protein. The sample includes more than 550,000 distinct CDR3 sequences, 15% to 20% of them seen just once. Source material: blood. These receptors were collected from a man aged 45-60 years with Graves' hyperthyroidism. CDR3s include the opening cysteine and the closing phenylalanine or tryptophan. D genes are given only for firm matches. Where a row states a size, it is once, few, many or the class of an expanded clone; other rows omit it.

d_call	clone_size	v_call	j_call	cdr3_nt	cdr3_aa
-	many	TRBV29-1	TRBJ2-3	TGCAGCGTTGAAGAAGGGGGAAGAAGCACAGATACGCAGTATTTT	CSVEEGGRSTDTQYF
-	many	TRBV6-2/TRBV6-3	TRBJ2-7	TGTGCCAGCAGTTACGCAGGGAGTTACGAGCAGTACTTC	CASSYAGSYEQYF
TRBD1	once	TRBV10-3	TRBJ1-1	TGTGCCATCAGTGGACAGGGCTCCACTGAAGCTTTCTTT	CAISGQGSTEAFF
-	few	TRBV7-9	TRBJ2-5	TGTGCCAGCAGCTCCAGACCTCAGGTGGAGACCCAGTACTTC	CASSSRPQVETQYF
TRBD2	-	TRBV27	TRBJ2-3	TGTGCCAGCAGTAACGAACTAGCGGGAGGGCCAACAGATACGCAGTATTTT	CASSNELAGGPTDTQYF
-	-	TRBV28	TRBJ1-5	TGTGCCAGCAGCTGGGGGCGAAGGAGCAATCAGCCCCAGCATTTT	CASSWGRRSNQPQHF
-	many	TRBV20-1	TRBJ2-3	TGCAGTGCTAGAAGGCGGGACATCACAGATACGCAGTATTTT	CSARRRDITDTQYF
-	-	TRBV20-1	TRBJ2-1	TGCAGTGCTAGGGTCCGGGGTCGATTGAGGCTAGCCGTATACAATGAGCAGTTCTTC	CSARVRGRLRLAVYNEQFF
TRBD1	many	TRBV30	TRBJ2-5	TGTGCCTGGAGATTGGGGGCAGGGGGCCGGGAGACCCAGTACTTC	CAWRLGAGGRETQYF
-	many	TRBV28	TRBJ1-3	TGTGCCAGCACCCTTGACGGGACATTTGGAAACACCATATATTTT	CASTLDGTFGNTIYF
-	many	TRBV12-3/TRBV12-4	TRBJ2-5	TGTGCCAGCAGTTTAGATTGGCAGGGGGGCCAAGAGACCCAGTACTTC	CASSLDWQGGQETQYF
-	-	TRBV7-6	TRBJ1-4	TGTGCCAGCAGCTTATTTGGCCCGGCGGGAGCAACTAATGAAAAACTGTTTTTT	CASSLFGPAGATNEKLFF
TRBD2	-	TRBV6-7	TRBJ2-3	TGTGCCAGCAGTTACTCGAAGTGGTCCGGGACTAGCGGGAGCCTCATCACAGATACGCAGTATTTT	CASSYSKWSGTSGSLITDTQYF
TRBD2	few	TRBV6-9	TRBJ2-5	TGTGCCAGCGTTTTCACTAGCGGGAGCCAAGAGACCCAGTACTTC	CASVFTSGSQETQYF
TRBD2	-	TRBV7-9	TRBJ2-5	TGTGCCAGCAGCCCTATGACTAGCGGGAGAGAGACCCAGTACTTC	CASSPMTSGRETQYF
-	many	TRBV28	TRBJ1-2	TGTGCCAGCAGTCCCAACTACCGGGACGGCAACTATGGCTACACCTTC	CASSPNYRDGNYGYTF
TRBD1	few	TRBV3-1	TRBJ1-2	TGTGCCAGCACCTCGGGACAGGAAAATGGCTACACCTTC	CASTSGQENGYTF
-	many	TRBV11-2	TRBJ2-4	TGTGCCAGCAGCACCTACAGGGGCCGGGGGGTACAAAACATTCAGTACTTC	CASSTYRGRGVQNIQYF
-	-	TRBV12-3/TRBV12-4	TRBJ2-3	TGTGCCAGCAGTCCCGACCGTGTGGGGGCGGGCACAGATACGCAGTATTTT	CASSPDRVGAGTDTQYF
-	few	TRBV19	TRBJ2-1	TGTGCCAGTAGTGCTACTAGAAACAATGAGCAGTTCTTC	CASSATRNNEQFF
TRBD2	many	TRBV20-1	TRBJ2-5	TGCAGTGCTTGCCCGACTAGCGATTACCAAGAGACCCAGTACTTC	CSACPTSDYQETQYF
-	many	TRBV5-1	TRBJ2-7	TGCGCCAGCAGCCCCAGGGACGCAAACTACGAGCAGTACTTC	CASSPRDANYEQYF
TRBD1	few	TRBV20-1	TRBJ1-2	TGCAGTGCCTCTAAGGGTCTCGAACGATTTATCTGGACAGGGAGTGGCTACACCTTC	CSASKGLERFIWTGSGYTF
TRBD1	few	TRBV9	TRBJ2-1	TGTGCCAGCAGCGTAGAGGGGGCGACCTACAATGAGCAGTTCTTC	CASSVEGATYNEQFF
TRBD1	-	TRBV5-6	TRBJ2-5	TGTGCCAGCAGCCTAGGACAGGGGGCGGGGGAGACCGAGTACTTC	CASSLGQGAGETEYF
-	-	TRBV7-2	TRBJ2-7	TGTGCCAGCAGTTGCGGGTCCACCGCCTACGAGCAGTACTTC	CASSCGSTAYEQYF
TRBD1	few	TRBV4-1	TRBJ1-4	TGCGCCAGCAGCCCCTGGGACAGGGTCAATGAAAAACTGTTTTTT	CASSPWDRVNEKLFF